The clone carrying this T cell receptor beta chain was seen more than once but under ten times. Antigen unknown. This specimen belongs to a study of T-cell memory formation after mild COVID-19. Overall study findings and caveats: Shrinking CD4+ clones resided mostly in CM and EM, and CD8+ ones in EMRA.

TCRdb fed the 5' RACE reads into MiXCR, producing one record per CDR3 protein. This table holds hundreds of thousands of distinct CDR3 sequences, roughly 22% found once. The CDR3 contains 15 residues. V gave up 0 bases and J gave up 1 base, with 10 bases separating them. Germline V gene data show CDR1 as MNHEY and CDR2 as SVGAGI. The V gene is TRBV6-5, the J gene TRBJ2-7, with unresolved D. The source material was PBMCs or a T cell subset sorted from them (not recorded which). The receptor comes from an adult woman who had mild COVID-19 (a few samples of this study predate the infection). Cell type and time point are not known. DNA for the CDR3: TGTGCCAGCAGTTACTCTGGGTGGGGTTCCTACGAGCAGTACTTC. Its translation is CASSYSGWGSYEQYF.